Given below is one T cell receptor (beta chain) in context. Its antigen is undetermined. Primers: 60 Vbeta forward and 13 Jbeta reverse. Data came from immunoSEQ multiplex PCR; TCRdb stores just in-frame clones and leaves some out. The sample carries more than 150,000 clones, roughly 90% recorded once. Germline-derived CDR1 and CDR2 are SGDLS and YYNGEE. The CDR3 totals 16 residues. V was clipped by 3 bases and J by 0 bases, with 13 bases between them. This sample is part of a study of cytomegalovirus exposure and HLA in healthy donors. Looking at the study overall: Early released data had approximately 86 million unique TCRs, all coming from HLA-typed donors. Of the donors genotyped, several hundred in all, 65% to 90% fell in the Caucasian-associated ancestry cluster.

Study-wide points: Being productive about 87% or about 30% of the time was typical of most TCR beta V segments in an earlier analysis.

V usage is TRBV9 and J usage is TRBJ2-1, with unresolved D. This TCR derives from a girl under three years old in good health and CMV-seronegative. The specimen was PBMCs. The chain's CDR3 is CASSESPSLSYNEQFF. The DNA for the CDR3 is TGTGCCAGCAGCGAGTCCCCCTCACTCTCCTACAATGAGCAGTTCTTC.